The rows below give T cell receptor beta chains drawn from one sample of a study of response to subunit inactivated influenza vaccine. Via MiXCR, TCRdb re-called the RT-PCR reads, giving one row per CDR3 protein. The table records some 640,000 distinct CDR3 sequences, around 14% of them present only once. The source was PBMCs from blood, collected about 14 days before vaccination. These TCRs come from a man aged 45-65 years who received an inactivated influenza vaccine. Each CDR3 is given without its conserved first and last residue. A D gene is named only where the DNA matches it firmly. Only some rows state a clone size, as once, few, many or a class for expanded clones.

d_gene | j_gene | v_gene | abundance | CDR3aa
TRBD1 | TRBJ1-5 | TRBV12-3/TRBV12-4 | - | ASRSEGRGLSQPQH
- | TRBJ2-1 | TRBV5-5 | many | ASYSGQTYNEQF
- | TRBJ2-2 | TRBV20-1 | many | SARESLGPGELF
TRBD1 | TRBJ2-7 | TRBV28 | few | ASSPRDSLTYEQY
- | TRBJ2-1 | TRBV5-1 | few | ASSRAGIPAGEQF
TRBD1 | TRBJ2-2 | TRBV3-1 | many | ASSQTTGANTGELF
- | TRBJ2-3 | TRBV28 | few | ASSSLLALKTDTQY
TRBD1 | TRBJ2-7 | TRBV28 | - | ASSFGQGAPYEQY
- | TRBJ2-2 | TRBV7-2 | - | ASSSAQGWDTGELF
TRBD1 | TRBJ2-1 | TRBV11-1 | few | ASTWTGGATNEQF
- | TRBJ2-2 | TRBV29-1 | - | SVEGAGTGELF
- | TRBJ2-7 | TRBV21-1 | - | ASNPGHKNRRPYEQY
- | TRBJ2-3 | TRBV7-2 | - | ASSPEYGVADTQY
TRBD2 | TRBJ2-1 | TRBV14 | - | ASSQVGGASYNEQF
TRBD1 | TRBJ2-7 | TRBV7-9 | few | ASSLWGQGVWEQY
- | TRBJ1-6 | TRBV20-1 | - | SALGGNSPLH
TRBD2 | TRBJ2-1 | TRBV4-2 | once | ASSQPGLAGVKRYNEQF
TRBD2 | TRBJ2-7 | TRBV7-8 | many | ASSFGTSGTIYEQY
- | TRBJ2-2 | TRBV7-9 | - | ASSAPRVYTGELF
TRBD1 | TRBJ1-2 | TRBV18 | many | ASSLDRAQTTANYGYT
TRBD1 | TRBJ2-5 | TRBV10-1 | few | ASSEDQHRGLQTQY
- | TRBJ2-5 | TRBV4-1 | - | ASSQVGNGQLQETQY